These 17 T cell receptor beta chains originate from one sample sequenced in a study of a mutant IDH1 vaccine in newly diagnosed glioma. Time point given: week 23, last vaccination. The vaccine gave 300 ug of a 20-mer mutant IDH1 peptide subcutaneously per dose. Profiled with immunoSEQ multiplex PCR; TCRdb holds only in-frame clones, not every one. The sample includes tens of thousands of clones, around 74% seen only once; the top ten take 5% to 6%. No antigen has been identified for these receptors. Sample: PBMCs, taken from a glioma patient whose treatment included an IDH1 peptide vaccine. The receptors shown here come from a man aged 45-65 years with glioma.

The chain recombines TRBV6-5 with TRBJ1-2; 7 positions agree with TRBD1. With 4 bases clipped from V and 6 bases from J, the junction kept 11 bases outside the gene matches. The CDR3 has 15 residues. Germline V CDR1 and CDR2: MNHEY, SVGAGI. CDR3 sequence: CASSSQQGREDGYTF. For the CDR3, the DNA is TGTGCCAGCAGTTCCCAACAGGGGCGAGAGGATGGCTACACCTTC.

This clone occurred once. This sequence joins TRBV2 and TRBJ2-7; D is perhaps TRBD2 (5 bases). Germline V gene sequence: CDR1 SNHLY, CDR2 FYNNEI. This CDR3 is 15 amino acids long. The V end lost 6 bases, the J end lost 2 bases, and 17 bases lay between the germline ends. The DNA for the CDR3 is TGTGCCAGCAGCCCCGAGGTCGGAGGACCCTACGAGCAGTACTTC. As protein: CASSPEVGGPYEQYF.

This chain's CDR3 is CAWSTGLGPDTQYF. The CDR3 DNA reads as TGTGCCTGGAGTACCGGTCTGGGCCCAGATACGCAGTATTTT. V usage is TRBV30 and J usage is TRBJ2-3, with D unresolved. V was shortened by 2 bases and J by 4 bases, with 13 bases between the two germline ends. The CDR3 spans 14 residues. Germline CDR1 reads GTSNPN; CDR2 reads SVGIG (reference sequence).

The rearrangement joins TRBV7-9 to TRBJ1-1, with D uncertain. This CDR3 is built from 14 residues. With 1 base removed from V and 3 bases from J, the gap between germline ends came to 9 bases. Per germline, CDR1 SEHNR and CDR2 FQNEAQ (reference sequence). The CDR3 nucleotides read TGTGCCAGCAGCTTAGGGGTGAGGGACACTGAAGCTTTCTTT. It is translated as CASSLGVRDTEAFF.

The chain has TRBV19 and TRBJ2-6, with D perhaps matching TRBD2 (7 bases). Deletions cut 3 bases from V and 0 bases from J, with 9 bases between. CDR1 and CDR2 from the germline V gene are LNHDA and SQIVND (reference sequence). The length of the CDR3 is 16 residues. CDR3 in amino acids: CASSIRGASGANVLTF. In DNA, the CDR3 is TGTGCCAGTAGTATTCGGGGGGCCTCTGGGGCCAACGTCCTGACTTTC.

The gene calls are TRBV5-1 and TRBJ2-5; D assignment may be TRBD1 or TRBD2 (5 bases each). With 4 bases removed from V and 1 base from J, the gap between germline ends came to 11 bases. CDR1 and CDR2 from the germline V gene are SGHRS and YFSETQ. There are 14 residues in the CDR3. CDR3 in DNA: TGCGCCAGCAGCCCCGAGGGACCCCAAGAGACCCAGTACTTC. This sequence encodes CASSPEGPQETQYF.

The V gene is TRBV7-2, the J gene TRBJ2-1; TRBD1 agrees at 8 bases. Per germline, CDR1 SGHTA and CDR2 FQGNSA. There are 16 residues in the CDR3. Trimming at V came to 4 bases and at J to 10 bases, leaving 15 bases not matched to a gene. In DNA form, the CDR3 reads TGTGCCAGCAGCTCTCTCGCCGGACAGGGAGTGGGGGAGCAGTTCTTC. Translated: CASSSLAGQGVGEQFF.

The chain is built from TRBV4-1 and TRBJ1-2, with a weak D call TRBD1 (5 bases). The V end was cut by 0 bases, the J end by 0 bases, with 14 bases between. Germline V gene sequence: CDR1 MGHRA, CDR2 YSYEKL. This CDR3 comprises 17 residues. In nucleotides, the CDR3 is TGCGCCAGCAGCCAAGATTGGGACCCCGGGGCTAACTATGGCTACACCTTC. As protein: CASSQDWDPGANYGYTF.

The gene calls are TRBV2 and TRBJ1-1; no clear D gene. V lost 6 bases and J lost 0, with 8 bases in between. Looked up from germline, CDR1 is SNHLY and CDR2 is FYNNEI. This CDR3 region has 13 residues. The CDR3 spells CASRGSMNTEAFF. DNA of the CDR3: TGTGCCAGCAGAGGCAGTATGAACACTGAAGCTTTCTTT. The full variable domain, rest sourced from reference TRBV2 and TRBJ1-1, is EPEVTQTPSHQVTQMGQEVILRCVPISNHLYFYWYRQILGQKVEFLVSFYNNEISEKSEIFDDQFSVERPDGSNFTLKIRSTKLEDSAMYFCASRGSMNTEAFFGQGTRLTVV.

In this sample, this clone turned up a few times. This chain joins TRBV6-5 and TRBJ2-7, with a tentative D call TRBD1 (6 bases). Germline CDR1 MNHEY, CDR2 SVGAGI. V was pared by 2 bases and J by 4 bases, with 15 bases between. The CDR3 has 15 residues. The CDR3 coding sequence is TGTGCCAGCAGTTACAGTTCTGGGGGCGAATACGAGCAGTACTTC. It yields the protein CASSYSSGGEYEQYF.

This clone is a singleton in its sample. J is TRBJ2-5 and V is TRBV2; 7 bases align to TRBD1. With V trimmed by 8 bases and J by 4 bases, 7 bases remained unmatched. This CDR3 region has 13 residues. CDR1 and CDR2 from the germline V gene are SNHLY and FYNNEI. In DNA, the CDR3 is TGTGCCAGCGGACAGGAGGTCATAGAGACCCAGTACTTC. It codes for CASGQEVIETQYF.

The rearrangement links TRBV5-5 to TRBJ2-2; D gene ambiguous. The V end was cut by 6 bases, the J end by 3 bases, with 18 bases between. The CDR3 runs to 16 residues. Looked up from germline, CDR1 is SGHKS and CDR2 is YYEKEE (reference sequence). This CDR3 reads CASTFIWTPYTGELFF. DNA for the CDR3: TGTGCCAGCACCTTCATCTGGACCCCGTACACCGGGGAGCTGTTTTTT.

The rearrangement links TRBV6-6 to TRBJ2-7; no clear D. This CDR3 contains 14 residues. V lost 7 bases to trimming and J lost 2 bases, with 15 bases between them. The germline V gene encodes CDR1 MNHNY and CDR2 SVGAGI (reference sequence). In DNA, the CDR3 is TGTGCCAGCACCCCGGGTCTACGTGCCTACGAGCAGTACTTC. Its protein is CASTPGLRAYEQYF.

This clone came up once. J is TRBJ2-1 and V is TRBV6-5; D not certain. V was shortened by 2 bases and J by 8 bases, with 10 bases between the two germline ends. This CDR3 has 13 amino acids. In germline, CDR1 is MNHEY, CDR2 SVGAGI. For the CDR3, the DNA is TGTGCCAGCAGTTACACCCAATCGGATGAGCAGTTCTTC. Its protein is CASSYTQSDEQFF.

V and J are TRBV18 and TRBJ1-1; D is unclear. CDR1 is KGHSH, CDR2 LQKENI, per germline. The CDR3 has 13 residues. Trimming stripped 4 bases from V and 1 base from J, with 7 bases between. The CDR3: CASSHGENTEAFF. The CDR3 nucleotides are TGTGCCAGCTCACACGGGGAGAACACTGAAGCTTTCTTT.

This clone was found a few times. This chain joins TRBV10-3 and TRBJ1-1, with no clear D. Trimming stripped 3 bases from V and 8 bases from J, with 7 bases between. Per germline, CDR1 ENHRY and CDR2 SYGVKD. The CDR3 runs 11 residues. The DNA of the CDR3 is TGTGCCATCAGTGACAGGAGGGAAGCTTTCTTT. Translated, it gives CAISDRREAFF.

This rearrangement joins TRBV27 to TRBJ1-2, with 8 positions matching TRBD1. CDR3 length: 15 amino acids. Germline lookup yields CDR1 MNHEY and CDR2 SMNVEV (reference sequence). V lost 6 bases, J lost 4 bases, and 10 bases stayed unmatched. CDR3 region: CASSPDGQGSYGYTF. The CDR3 DNA reads as TGTGCCAGCAGCCCCGACGGACAGGGAAGCTATGGCTACACCTTC.